Listed below are T cell receptor beta chains from one sample, sequenced in a study of CD8+ T cells in alopecia areata. The protocol was immunoSEQ multiplex PCR, while the TCRdb copy is restricted to in-frame clones and leaves out a portion. Here the sample spans about 180,000 clones, approximately 70% being singletons. Sequencing used CD8+ T cells sorted from blood, obtained at week 0. These receptors were obtained from a human donor with alopecia areata. Both conserved end residues are part of each CDR3. The order of the fields is clone size, V gene, D gene, CDR3 length, J gene, CDR3 protein, CDR3 DNA. D genes are given only for firm matches. Size is stated for part of the rows, as once, few or many counts, or as a class when the clone is expanded.

clone_size: .; v_call: TRBV27; d_call: TRBD2; cdr3_length: 15; j_call: TRBJ2-1; cdr3_aa: CASSLSQRGYNEQFF; cdr3_nt: TGTGCCAGCAGTTTAAGCCAGCGGGGGTACAATGAGCAGTTCTTC
clone_size: .; v_call: TRBV13; d_call: TRBD1; cdr3_length: 15; j_call: TRBJ2-2; cdr3_aa: CASSSGTDNTWELFF; cdr3_nt: TGTGCCAGCAGCTCCGGGACAGACAACACCTGGGAGCTGTTTTTT
clone_size: .; v_call: TRBV5-1; d_call: .; cdr3_length: 16; j_call: TRBJ2-1; cdr3_aa: CASSLGRGGSYNEQFF; cdr3_nt: TGCGCCAGCAGCTTGGGACGGGGAGGCTCCTACAATGAGCAGTTCTTC
clone_size: few; v_call: TRBV5-6; d_call: .; cdr3_length: 14; j_call: TRBJ2-7; cdr3_aa: CASSLDGGSYEQYF; cdr3_nt: TGTGCCAGCAGCTTGGATGGGGGCTCCTACGAGCAGTACTTC
clone_size: few; v_call: TRBV13; d_call: .; cdr3_length: 12; j_call: TRBJ2-7; cdr3_aa: CASSLGRAEQYF; cdr3_nt: TGTGCCAGCAGCTTAGGCAGGGCCGAGCAGTACTTC
clone_size: .; v_call: TRBV4-1; d_call: .; cdr3_length: 16; j_call: TRBJ1-6; cdr3_aa: CASSPGRESYNSPLHF; cdr3_nt: TGCGCCAGCAGCCCAGGGAGAGAATCCTATAATTCACCCCTCCACTTT
clone_size: .; v_call: TRBV27; d_call: .; cdr3_length: 15; j_call: TRBJ2-2; cdr3_aa: CASSLTGPDTGELFF; cdr3_nt: TGTGCCAGCAGTTTGACAGGCCCGGACACCGGGGAGCTGTTTTTT
clone_size: .; v_call: TRBV9; d_call: .; cdr3_length: 12; j_call: TRBJ2-3; cdr3_aa: CASSVPTDTQYF; cdr3_nt: TGTGCCAGCAGCGTCCCCACAGATACGCAGTATTTT
clone_size: few; v_call: TRBV2; d_call: .; cdr3_length: 15; j_call: TRBJ2-6; cdr3_aa: CASSHTISGANVLTF; cdr3_nt: TGTGCCAGCAGTCATACTATCTCTGGGGCCAACGTCCTGACTTTC
clone_size: .; v_call: TRBV5-1; d_call: .; cdr3_length: 13; j_call: TRBJ1-1; cdr3_aa: CASRGQINTEAFF; cdr3_nt: TGCGCCAGCAGAGGACAGATCAACACTGAAGCTTTCTTT
clone_size: .; v_call: TRBV9; d_call: .; cdr3_length: 13; j_call: TRBJ2-2; cdr3_aa: CASSPVSTGELFF; cdr3_nt: TGTGCCAGCAGCCCCGTAAGCACCGGGGAGCTGTTTTTT
clone_size: .; v_call: TRBV7-6; d_call: .; cdr3_length: 13; j_call: TRBJ1-2; cdr3_aa: CASSLGQFYGYTF; cdr3_nt: TGTGCCAGCAGCTTAGGACAGTTCTATGGCTACACCTTC
clone_size: .; v_call: TRBV15; d_call: .; cdr3_length: 15; j_call: TRBJ1-2; cdr3_aa: CATSYQGTKRDGYTF; cdr3_nt: TGTGCCACCAGTTACCAGGGGACAAAAAGGGATGGCTACACCTTC
clone_size: .; v_call: TRBV11-2; d_call: .; cdr3_length: 14; j_call: TRBJ2-3; cdr3_aa: CASTPRGSTDTQYF; cdr3_nt: TGTGCCAGCACCCCTAGGGGTAGCACAGATACGCAGTATTTT
clone_size: .; v_call: TRBV19; d_call: .; cdr3_length: 16; j_call: TRBJ1-6; cdr3_aa: CASSIEAASYNSPLHF; cdr3_nt: TGTGCCAGTAGTATAGAGGCGGCCTCCTATAATTCACCCCTCCACTTT
clone_size: .; v_call: TRBV9; d_call: .; cdr3_length: 16; j_call: TRBJ1-2; cdr3_aa: CASSADLLPSNYGYTF; cdr3_nt: TGTGCCAGCAGCGCCGACTTACTGCCTTCTAACTATGGCTACACCTTC
clone_size: .; v_call: TRBV29-1; d_call: TRBD1; cdr3_length: 12; j_call: TRBJ1-4; cdr3_aa: CSAGTDNEKLFF; cdr3_nt: TGCAGCGCTGGGACAGATAATGAAAAACTGTTTTTT
clone_size: .; v_call: TRBV7-9; d_call: .; cdr3_length: 14; j_call: TRBJ2-7; cdr3_aa: CASSPKGRAYEQYF; cdr3_nt: TGTGCCAGCAGCCCCAAGGGCAGGGCCTACGAGCAGTACTTC
clone_size: .; v_call: TRBV27; d_call: TRBD1; cdr3_length: 13; j_call: TRBJ1-2; cdr3_aa: CASSWGQGFGYTF; cdr3_nt: TGTGCCAGCAGTTGGGGACAGGGTTTTGGCTACACCTTC
clone_size: few; v_call: TRBV5-6; d_call: TRBD1; cdr3_length: 14; j_call: TRBJ2-1; cdr3_aa: CASSWGTGSNEQFF; cdr3_nt: TGTGCCAGCAGCTGGGGGACAGGAAGCAATGAGCAGTTCTTC
clone_size: .; v_call: TRBV6-6; d_call: .; cdr3_length: 13; j_call: TRBJ2-4; cdr3_aa: CASTHGDLNIQYF; cdr3_nt: TGTGCCAGCACCCACGGGGATCTCAACATTCAGTACTTC
clone_size: .; v_call: TRBV7-9; d_call: .; cdr3_length: 15; j_call: TRBJ1-2; cdr3_aa: CASKGEGIFNYGYTF; cdr3_nt: TGTGCCAGCAAGGGGGAGGGTATCTTCAACTATGGCTACACCTTC